The clone carrying this T cell receptor (beta chain) occurred once. This specimen belongs to a study of blood T cells in healthy people across ages. The authors ran a second PCR of about 6 to 11 cycles using a sample-barcoded 5' primer and a J-beta primer mix. TCRdb independently ran MiXCR on the 5' RACE reads; one entry per CDR3 protein. Among over 950,000 distinct CDR3 sequences, around two fifths were seen once, and the ten largest hold around 13%. CDR1 and CDR2 from the germline V gene are LGHNA and YNFKEQ. Trimming took 4 bases from V and 10 from J; bases not matched to a gene: 14. The CDR3 contains 17 residues.

This clonotype originated in a man aged 18 to 35 in good health. The chain couples TRBV4-2 to TRBJ2-7, with 15 bases fitting TRBD2. Sequencing was performed on blood. CDR3 residues: CASSRGGRTSGGATQYF. CDR3 DNA: TGTGCCAGCAGCCGAGGGGGTCGGACTAGCGGGGGGGCCACCCAGTACTTC.